The present T cell receptor beta chain was sequenced within a study of Ad26.COV2.S vaccination and SARS-CoV-2 variants. The length of the CDR3 is 14 residues. Germline loops: CDR1 MNHNY, CDR2 SVGAGI (reference sequence). V dropped 7 bases and J dropped 10 bases, with 20 bases sitting between them. This clone showed up just once. The antigen is not known. Study-level points and caveats: Substantial breadth was reported for post-vaccination spike-specific CD8+ and CD4+ T cells. Ad26.COV2.S recipients had broader spike-specific TCRs (P = 0.0014).

Data came from immunoSEQ multiplex PCR; TCRdb stores just in-frame clones and leaves some out. The table has around 370,000 clones, 92% seen once; the top ten hold under 5%. The sample here was peripheral blood, taken after recovery from COVID-19. The TCR comes from a human donor who had recovered from COVID-19. The chain carries TRBV6-6 and TRBJ2-1; weak D call: TRBD2 (5 bases). CDR3 loop: CASMTSRGLREQFF. For the CDR3, the DNA is TGTGCCAGCATGACCAGTCGCGGGCTAAGGGAGCAGTTCTTC.